One T cell receptor (beta chain) is described in this entry. Sequencing was performed with immunoSEQ multiplex PCR; in TCRdb, only in-frame clones are kept and a portion is missing. The table records about 190,000 clones, approximately 90% of them present only once. Germline lookup yields CDR1 MDHEN and CDR2 SYDVKM. This CDR3 has 16 amino acids. V shed 4 bases, J shed 5 bases, and the junction held 11 bases outside the gene matches. This sample was taken from a study of blood T cell repertoires in COVID-19. Study-level information: Donors in the United States, Italy and Spain gave samples during acute or convalescent COVID-19. The analysed material was cDNA or gDNA that came from T cells, B-cell-depleted T cells, or PBMCs.

Sequenced input: peripheral blood. The sequence was collected from a man under 40 with acute or convalescent COVID-19. The rearrangement joins TRBV28 to TRBJ1-2, with 9 bases identical to TRBD1. The CDR3 loop is CASSYAPGQGGYGYTF. Here the CDR3 DNA reads TGTGCCAGCAGTTACGCACCGGGACAGGGTGGATATGGCTACACCTTC.